The source of this T cell receptor (beta chain) is a study of blood T cell repertoires in COVID-19. Across the whole study: The United States, Italy and Spain supplied acute and convalescent COVID-19 samples. PBMCs, B-cell-depleted T cells, or T cells provided the cDNA or gDNA that made up the material.

As originally analysed: How many nucleated cells were present was estimated from reference gene primer amplification. Sequencing used immunoSEQ multiplex PCR; TCRdb keeps in-frame clones, though not all of them. From that table come the V and J calls and clone size; the DNA was used to work out D and trimming. The table records some 170,000 clones, roughly 80% of them present only once. The CDR3 extends over 18 amino acids. After removal of 5 bases from V and 2 bases from J, the junction contained 15 bases not matched to a gene. In germline, CDR1 is MNHEY, CDR2 SVGEGT. The TCR was taken from a woman of 80 years or more with acute or convalescent COVID-19. The sample comprised peripheral blood. The rearrangement links TRBV6-2 or TRBV6-3 to TRBJ2-7; 10 bases agree with TRBD2. The chain's CDR3 is CASSTPIDSGRTPYEQYF. CDR3 DNA: TGTGCCAGCAGTACCCCCATCGATAGCGGGAGGACCCCCTACGAGCAGTACTTC.